A selection of T cell receptor beta chains follows, all from one sample in a study of blood T cell repertoires in COVID-19. Measured with immunoSEQ multiplex PCR; TCRdb has only the in-frame clones, and not every one. The sample has about 170,000 clones; roughly 90% are singletons. Sequenced sample: peripheral blood. The receptors derive from a man in his thirties or forties with COVID-19, enrolled during active disease. The CDR3 runs from the conserved cysteine through the conserved F or W. A D gene is named only where the DNA matches it firmly. Expanded clones are given a class, and other clones once, few, many or no size at all.

CDR3 DNA,CDR3 protein,D gene,J gene,clone size,V gene
TGTGCCAGCAGCCCCGACAGACAAGAGACCCAGTACTTC,CASSPDRQETQYF,-,TRBJ2-5,-,TRBV7-2
TGTGCCAGCAGTGCATTGGCTAGCGGGAGAGGGGGCGGGGAGCTGTTTTTT,CASSALASGRGGGELFF,TRBD2,TRBJ2-2,-,TRBV2
TGTGCCAGCTCTCCCACCCAGCGCCAGAACAATGAGCAGTTCTTC,CASSPTQRQNNEQFF,-,TRBJ2-1,-,TRBV5-5
TGTGCCAGCAGCCCAGCGGAGACAGATACGCAGTATTTT,CASSPAETDTQYF,-,TRBJ2-3,few,TRBV6-2/TRBV6-3
TGTGCCAGCAGTTCAGGACAGGGAAATGGCTACACCTTC,CASSSGQGNGYTF,TRBD1,TRBJ1-2,-,TRBV28
TGTGCCAGCAGCGTAGGGACAGGGGGATTCTACGAGCAGTACTTC,CASSVGTGGFYEQYF,TRBD1,TRBJ2-7,once,TRBV9
TGCGCCAGCAGCCAAGATCAGAACACAGATACGCAGTATTTT,CASSQDQNTDTQYF,-,TRBJ2-3,few,TRBV4-1
TGCGCCAGCAGCCCTGACACTAGCGGGGGGCACAATGAGCAGTTCTTC,CASSPDTSGGHNEQFF,TRBD2,TRBJ2-1,-,TRBV5-1
TGTGCCAGCGGGGACAGGGATGATAATGAGCAGTTCTTC,CASGDRDDNEQFF,TRBD1,TRBJ2-1,-,TRBV25-1
TGTGCCAGTAGTATTGACAGGATGAACACTGAAGCTTTCTTT,CASSIDRMNTEAFF,-,TRBJ1-1,-,TRBV19
TGTGCCATCAGTGGACAGGCTTACTCTGGAAACACCATATATTTT,CAISGQAYSGNTIYF,-,TRBJ1-3,-,TRBV10-3
TGTGCCAGCTCACTGGGTAGGAACAGGGTCTACGAGCAGTACTTC,CASSLGRNRVYEQYF,-,TRBJ2-7,-,TRBV18
TGTGCCAGCAGTCGGGTGGGTACTGAAGCTTTCTTT,CASSRVGTEAFF,-,TRBJ1-1,-,TRBV3-1/TRBV3-2
TGCGCCAGCAGCCAAGTGGGACAGAACACAGATACGCAGTATTTT,CASSQVGQNTDTQYF,TRBD1,TRBJ2-3,-,TRBV4-1
TGTGCCAGCACCAGGGACATAAACTCCTACGAGCAGTACTTC,CASTRDINSYEQYF,-,TRBJ2-7,-,TRBV11-2
TGTGCCAGCAGCCCAGGGCGGGGTACTCGCACAGATACGCAGTATTTT,CASSPGRGTRTDTQYF,-,TRBJ2-3,-,TRBV5-8
TGTGCCAGCAAGCTGAACACCGGGGAGCTGTTTTTT,CASKLNTGELFF,-,TRBJ2-2,-,TRBV2
TGTGCCAGCAAACCGGGACAGGGGGGAGAAAAACTGTTTTTT,CASKPGQGGEKLFF,TRBD1,TRBJ1-4,-,TRBV28
TGTGCCAGCAGCCTAGGACTGATCTATGGCTACACCTTC,CASSLGLIYGYTF,-,TRBJ1-2,-,TRBV5-6
TGTGCCAGCAGCGTAGTTGGGGGAGGCGTTCGCGAGCAGTACTTC,CASSVVGGGVREQYF,-,TRBJ2-7,-,TRBV9
TGCGCCAGCAGCCAAACTCGGGGAGGGCCCACTGAAGCTTTCTTT,CASSQTRGGPTEAFF,-,TRBJ1-1,-,TRBV4-3
TGTGCCACGGGACAGCCACTTAACTATGGCTACACCTTC,CATGQPLNYGYTF,TRBD1,TRBJ1-2,-,TRBV28
TGTGCCAGCAGTACCTTACAGGGTCTCCATGGCTACACCTTC,CASSTLQGLHGYTF,-,TRBJ1-2,-,TRBV7-2
TGTGCCAGCAGCGGAGGACAGGGGATAAACACTGAAGCTTTCTTT,CASSGGQGINTEAFF,TRBD1,TRBJ1-1,-,TRBV9
TGCGCCAGCAGCTCGGGGAGGGGCGCAACTAATGAAAAACTGTTTTTT,CASSSGRGATNEKLFF,-,TRBJ1-4,-,TRBV5-1
TGTGCCAGCAGCCCTACGACAGGGACGCAGCCCCAGCATTTT,CASSPTTGTQPQHF,TRBD1,TRBJ1-5,-,TRBV7-8
TGTGCCAGTAGTACCACACGAACTGAAGCTTTCTTT,CASSTTRTEAFF,-,TRBJ1-1,-,TRBV19
TGTGCCAGCAGCTTTACAGGGGGCGCGGAGACCCAGTACTTC,CASSFTGGAETQYF,TRBD1,TRBJ2-5,-,TRBV11-2
TGTGCCACTCGAACAGGGCCAGCTAACTATGGCTACACCTTC,CATRTGPANYGYTF,-,TRBJ1-2,-,TRBV19
TGCGCCAGCAGCCAACGGACTAGCGGGGGAGGGGAGACCCAGTACTTC,CASSQRTSGGGETQYF,TRBD2,TRBJ2-5,-,TRBV4-3
TGTGCCAGCAGCGACAGCTCTGGAAACACCATATATTTT,CASSDSSGNTIYF,-,TRBJ1-3,-,TRBV12-3/TRBV12-4
TGTGCCAGCAGCCAATTTGCTAGCGGGAGGGCCAGGAATGAGCAGTTCTTC,CASSQFASGRARNEQFF,TRBD2,TRBJ2-1,-,TRBV14
TGTGCCAGCAGTGCCCCAGGGGATTCGGTGTTCGGTGAAAAACTGTTTTTT,CASSAPGDSVFGEKLFF,-,TRBJ1-4,once,TRBV14
TGTGCAAGTCGCTTAGCACAGGTTAATTCACCCCTCCACTTT,CASRLAQVNSPLHF,-,TRBJ1-6,-,TRBV12-2
TGTGCCAGCAGACTATTTTCGGGATCTGGAAACACCATATATTTT,CASRLFSGSGNTIYF,-,TRBJ1-3,-,TRBV7-2